The entry below describes one T cell receptor beta chain. Its specificity is unknown. TCRdb's copy holds only in-frame clones and misses some; the assay was immunoSEQ multiplex PCR. Of tens of thousands of clones in the sample, roughly 80% were seen once. This specimen belongs to a study of OX40 agonist ivuxolimab in advanced cancers. The wider study: Ivuxolimab was delivered to patients intravenously every 2 weeks at doses spanning 0.01 to 10 mg/kg.

The ends were cut back, 0 bases at V and 7 bases at J, with 18 bases in the middle. Germline CDR1 and CDR2: MGHRA and YSYEKL. CDR3 length: 17 amino acids. Study-wide results and limits: Clones of CD4+ and CD8+ blood T cells grew by week 6 at doses of 0.1 to 3.0 mg/kg. The work left the antigen specificity of expanded peripheral T cells undetermined. On average, a greater number of expanded clones characterised CD8+ T cells relative to CD4+.

This TCR came from an adult with an advanced solid tumor such as melanoma, head and neck, liver or kidney cancer. This chain joins TRBV4-1 and TRBJ1-4; a possible D gene is TRBD1 (5 bases). This specimen was CD4+ or CD8+ T cells sorted from blood, taken in a trial of the OX40 agonist ivuxolimab. The CDR3 sequence is CASSQDPPIGRAEKLFF. CDR3 DNA: TGCGCCAGCAGCCAAGATCCTCCAATAGGCAGGGCTGAAAAACTGTTTTTT.